This T cell receptor beta chain was identified during a study of OX40 agonist ivuxolimab in advanced cancers. A word on this clone: The antigen remains undetermined.

Findings of the study overall: The study observed clonal expansion of CD4+ and CD8+ blood T cells by week 6 at 0.1 to 3.0 mg/kg.

Germline V lookup: CDR1 LGHNT, CDR2 FRNRAP. The CDR3 covers 15 residues. Trimming took 7 bases from V and 3 from J; bases not matched to a gene: 4. Assay: immunoSEQ multiplex PCR; the TCRdb copy retains only in-frame clones and omits some. The sample carries roughly 62,000 clones, about 85% recorded once. Patients with autoimmune history or systemic immunosuppression were excluded. The clonotype was recovered from an adult with an advanced solid tumor such as melanoma, head and neck, liver or kidney cancer. The sample consisted of CD4+ or CD8+ T cells sorted from blood, taken in a trial of the OX40 agonist ivuxolimab. The V gene is TRBV12-5, the J gene TRBJ2-2, with 11 bases fitting TRBD1. CDR3 sequence: CASEDRGLDTGELFF. The CDR3 region has the DNA TGTGCTAGTGAGGACAGGGGGCTTGACACCGGGGAGCTGTTTTTT.